This T cell receptor (beta chain) was profiled in a study of blood T cell repertoires in COVID-19. On the study more broadly: The analysed material was cDNA or gDNA that came from T cells, B-cell-depleted T cells, or PBMCs.

Authors' processing steps: Estimation of nucleated cell counts relied on the amplification of reference gene primers. Sequencing was performed with immunoSEQ multiplex PCR; in TCRdb, only in-frame clones are kept and a portion is missing. V and J calls and clone size are copied from that table; D and trimming were computed from the DNA. Of about 130,000 clones listed, 81% are singletons. The clonotype comes from a woman aged 50 to 65 with acute or convalescent COVID-19. Material: peripheral blood.

The chain's CDR3 is CATSLQGSGGYTF. The CDR3 coding sequence is TGTGCCACAAGCCTACAGGGTTCGGGTGGCTACACCTTC. This chain uses TRBV10-3 with TRBJ1-2; D may be TRBD1 (6 bases). Trimming took 10 bases from V and 7 from J, leaving 19 bases between them. The V gene's germline CDR1 is ENHRY and CDR2 SYGVKD. CDR3 length: 13 residues.